Following are 5 T cell receptor beta chains from one sample sequenced in a study of shared clonotypes between healthy human individuals. This table comes from immunoSEQ multiplex PCR, and its TCRdb copy is limited to in-frame clones, with some not included. The profile covers over 400,000 clones, with roughly 80% appearing a single time and around 12% taken by the ten largest. Sequenced input: PBMCs. All receptors come from a woman aged 40 to 49 in good health. Some clones in this sample may be carry-over from other donors' samples.

The rearrangement joins TRBV7-9 to TRBJ2-7; perhaps TRBD2 as D (5 bases). Trimming removed 5 bases at V and 5 bases at J, with 16 bases between. This CDR3 has 14 amino acids. CDR1 and CDR2 from the germline V gene are SEHNR and FQNEAQ (reference sequence). The CDR3 DNA follows: TGTGCCAGCAGCCCCAAGTGGGGAGCGGACGAGCAGTACTTC. Protein: CASSPKWGADEQYF.

V is TRBV28 and J is TRBJ2-1; TRBD1 aligns across 7 bases. V lost 6 bases and J lost 8; bases outside the gene matches: 10. Germline CDR1 and CDR2: MDHEN and SYDVKM. CDR3 length: 14 amino acids. This chain's CDR3 is CASSPGGSDYEQFF. For the CDR3, the DNA is TGTGCCAGCAGCCCAGGGGGTAGCGACTATGAGCAGTTCTTC.

The rearrangement uses TRBV6-1 and TRBJ1-4; weak D call: TRBD1 (5 bases). There are 14 residues in the CDR3. In germline, CDR1 is MNHNS, CDR2 SASEGT. V was clipped by 0 bases and J by 8 bases, with 10 bases between them. The CDR3, as DNA: TGTGCCAGCAGTGAAGCCCCCGGGGGAGAAAAACTGTTTTTT. Its translation is CASSEAPGGEKLFF.

Points on this clone: A read error is the likely source, as a far larger clone sits one nucleotide away. This chain joins TRBV13 and TRBJ2-7; TRBD2 matches at 13 bases. Germline trimming cut 5 bases from V and 6 bases from J; bases unmatched to any gene: 7. The CDR3 runs to 15 residues. CDR1 is PRHDT and CDR2 is FYEKMQ in the germline V gene (reference sequence). CDR3 sequence: CASSPRLAGGLEQYF. Here the CDR3 DNA reads TGTGCCAGCAGCCCCCGACTAGCGGGAGGACTCGAGCAGTACTTC.

The chain has TRBV5-4 and TRBJ1-4, with no clear D. The CDR3 runs to 15 residues. V shed 0 bases and J shed 3 bases, with 9 bases lying between them. Germline CDR1 and CDR2: SGHNT and YYREEE (reference sequence). CDR3: CASSLEGFPNEKLFF. CDR3 sequence (DNA): TGTGCCAGCAGCTTGGAAGGGTTCCCTAATGAAAAACTGTTTTTT.